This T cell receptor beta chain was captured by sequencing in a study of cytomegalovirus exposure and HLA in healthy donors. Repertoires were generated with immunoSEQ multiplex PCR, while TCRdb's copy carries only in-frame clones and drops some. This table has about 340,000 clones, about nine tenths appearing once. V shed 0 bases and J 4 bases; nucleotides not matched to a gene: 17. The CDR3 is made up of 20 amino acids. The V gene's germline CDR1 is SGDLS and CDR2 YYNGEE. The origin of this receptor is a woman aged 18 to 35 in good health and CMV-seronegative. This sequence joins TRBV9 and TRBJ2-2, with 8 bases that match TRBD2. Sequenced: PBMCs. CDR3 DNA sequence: TGTGCCAGCAGCGTAGCGGGGGGGTCCCTGAACCCGCGGCCCACCGGGGAGCTGTTTTTT. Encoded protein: CASSVAGGSLNPRPTGELFF.